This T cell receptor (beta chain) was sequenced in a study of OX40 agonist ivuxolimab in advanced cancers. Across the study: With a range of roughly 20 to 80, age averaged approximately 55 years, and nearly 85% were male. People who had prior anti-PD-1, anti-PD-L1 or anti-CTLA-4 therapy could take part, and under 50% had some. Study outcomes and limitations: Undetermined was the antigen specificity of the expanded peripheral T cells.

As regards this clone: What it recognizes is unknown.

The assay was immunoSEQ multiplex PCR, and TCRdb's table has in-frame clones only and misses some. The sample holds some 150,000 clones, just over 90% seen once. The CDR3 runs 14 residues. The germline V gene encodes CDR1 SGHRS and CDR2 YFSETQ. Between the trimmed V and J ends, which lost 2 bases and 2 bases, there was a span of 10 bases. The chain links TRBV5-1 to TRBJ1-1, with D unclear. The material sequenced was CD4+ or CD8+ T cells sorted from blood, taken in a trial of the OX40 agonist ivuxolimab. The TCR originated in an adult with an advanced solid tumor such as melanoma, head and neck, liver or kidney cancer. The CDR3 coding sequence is TGCGCCAGCAGCTTCAACACAGCTAACACTGAAGCTTTCTTT. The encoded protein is CASSFNTANTEAFF.